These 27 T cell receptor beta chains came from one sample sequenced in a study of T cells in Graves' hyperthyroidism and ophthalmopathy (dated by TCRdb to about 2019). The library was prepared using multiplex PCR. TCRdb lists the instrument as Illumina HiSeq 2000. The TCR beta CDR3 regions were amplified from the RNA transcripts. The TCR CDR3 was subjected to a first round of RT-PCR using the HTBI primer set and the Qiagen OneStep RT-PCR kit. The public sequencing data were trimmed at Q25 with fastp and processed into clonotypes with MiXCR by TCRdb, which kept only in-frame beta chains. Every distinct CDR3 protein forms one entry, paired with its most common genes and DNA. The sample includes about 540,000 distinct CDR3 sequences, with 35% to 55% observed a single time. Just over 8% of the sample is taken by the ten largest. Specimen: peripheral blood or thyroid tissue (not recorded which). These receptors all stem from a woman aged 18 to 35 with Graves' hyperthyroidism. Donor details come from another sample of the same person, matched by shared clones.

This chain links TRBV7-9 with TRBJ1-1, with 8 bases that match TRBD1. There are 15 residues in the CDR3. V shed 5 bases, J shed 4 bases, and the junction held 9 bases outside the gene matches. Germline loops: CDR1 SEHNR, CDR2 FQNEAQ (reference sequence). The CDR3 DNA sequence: TGTGCCAGCAGCACCCAGACAGGGGCGGTCACTGAAGCTTTCTTT. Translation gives CASSTQTGAVTEAFF.

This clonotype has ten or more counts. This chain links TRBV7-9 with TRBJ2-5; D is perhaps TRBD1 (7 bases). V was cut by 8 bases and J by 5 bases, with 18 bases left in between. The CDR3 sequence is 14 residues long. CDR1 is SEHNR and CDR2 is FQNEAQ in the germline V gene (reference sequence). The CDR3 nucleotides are TGTGCCAGCCGTCCCCCAGGGGGGTACGAGACCCAGTACTTC. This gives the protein CASRPPGGYETQYF.

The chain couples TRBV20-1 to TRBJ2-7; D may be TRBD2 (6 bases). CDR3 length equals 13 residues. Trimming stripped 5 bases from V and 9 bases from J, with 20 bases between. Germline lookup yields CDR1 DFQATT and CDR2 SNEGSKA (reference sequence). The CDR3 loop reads CSARPGLISPQYF. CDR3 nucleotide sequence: TGCAGTGCTCGGCCGGGACTGATTTCGCCGCAGTACTTC.

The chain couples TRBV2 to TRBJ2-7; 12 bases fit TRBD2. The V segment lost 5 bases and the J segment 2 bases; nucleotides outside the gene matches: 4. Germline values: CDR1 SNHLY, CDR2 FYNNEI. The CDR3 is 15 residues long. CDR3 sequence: CASSWTSGNTYEQYF. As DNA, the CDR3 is TGTGCCAGCAGTTGGACTAGCGGGAATACCTACGAGCAGTACTTC.

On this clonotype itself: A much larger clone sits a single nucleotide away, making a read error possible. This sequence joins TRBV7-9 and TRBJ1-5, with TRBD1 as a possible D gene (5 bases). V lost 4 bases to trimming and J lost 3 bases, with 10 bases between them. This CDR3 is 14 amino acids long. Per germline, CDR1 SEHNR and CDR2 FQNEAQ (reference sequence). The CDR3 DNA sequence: TGTGCCAGCAGCTGGGACGGACCCAATCAGCCCCAGCATTTT. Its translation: CASSWDGPNQPQHF. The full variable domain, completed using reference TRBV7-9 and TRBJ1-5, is DTGVSQNPRHKITKRGQNVTFRCDPISEHNRLYWYRQTLGQGPEFLTYFQNEAQLEKSRLLSDRFSAERPKGSFSTLEIQRTEQGDSAMYLCASSWDGPNQPQHFGDGTRLSIL.

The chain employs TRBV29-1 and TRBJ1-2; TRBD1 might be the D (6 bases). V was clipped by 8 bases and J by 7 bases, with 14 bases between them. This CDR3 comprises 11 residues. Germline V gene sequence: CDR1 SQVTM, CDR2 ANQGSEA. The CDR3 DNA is TGCAGCTTAACAGGGTCCTCTGGCTACACCTTC. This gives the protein CSLTGSSGYTF.

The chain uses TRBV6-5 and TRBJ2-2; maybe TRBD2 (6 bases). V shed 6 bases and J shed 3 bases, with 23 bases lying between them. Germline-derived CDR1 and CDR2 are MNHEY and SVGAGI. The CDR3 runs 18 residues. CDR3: CASSHLRRRARYTGELFF. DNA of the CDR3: TGTGCCAGCAGCCACCTTAGAAGGAGGGCTCGCTACACCGGGGAGCTGTTTTTT.

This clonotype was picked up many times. The CDR3 DNA follows: TGTGCCACACACAACCGGGACAATGAAAAACTGTTTTTT. This encodes CATHNRDNEKLFF. The rearrangement joins TRBV10-3 to TRBJ1-4, with D possibly TRBD1 on 5 matching bases. Trimming took off 10 bases at V and 5 bases at J, with 14 bases between the two ends. The V gene's germline CDR1 is ENHRY and CDR2 SYGVKD. This CDR3 region has 13 residues.

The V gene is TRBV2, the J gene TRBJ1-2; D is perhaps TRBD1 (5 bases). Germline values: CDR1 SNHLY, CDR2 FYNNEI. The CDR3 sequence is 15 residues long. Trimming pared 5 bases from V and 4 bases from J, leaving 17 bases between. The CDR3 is CASSYSMGVGYGYTF. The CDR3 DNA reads TGTGCCAGCAGTTACTCGATGGGGGTCGGCTATGGCTACACCTTC.

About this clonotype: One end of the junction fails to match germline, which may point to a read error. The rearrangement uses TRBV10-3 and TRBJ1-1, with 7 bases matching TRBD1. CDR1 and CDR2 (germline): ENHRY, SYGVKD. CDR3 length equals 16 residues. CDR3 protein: CASSYPPWAGGTEAFF. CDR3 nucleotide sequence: TGTGCCAGCAGTTATCCGCCGTGGGCAGGGGGCACTGAAGCTTTCTTT.

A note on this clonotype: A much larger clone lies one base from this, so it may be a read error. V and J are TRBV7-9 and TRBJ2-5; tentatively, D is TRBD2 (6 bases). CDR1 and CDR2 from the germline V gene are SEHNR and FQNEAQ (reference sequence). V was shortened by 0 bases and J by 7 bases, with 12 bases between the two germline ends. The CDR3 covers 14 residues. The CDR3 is CASSLATSWGTQYF. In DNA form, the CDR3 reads TGTGCCAGCAGCTTAGCTACTAGCTGGGGGACCCAGTACTTC.

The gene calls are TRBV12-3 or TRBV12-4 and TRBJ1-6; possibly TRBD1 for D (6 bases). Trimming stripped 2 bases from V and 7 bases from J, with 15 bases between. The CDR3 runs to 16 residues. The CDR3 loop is CASSLWVGGGNSPLHF. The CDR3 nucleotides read TGTGCCAGCAGTTTATGGGTAGGGGGTGGCAATTCACCCCTCCACTTT.

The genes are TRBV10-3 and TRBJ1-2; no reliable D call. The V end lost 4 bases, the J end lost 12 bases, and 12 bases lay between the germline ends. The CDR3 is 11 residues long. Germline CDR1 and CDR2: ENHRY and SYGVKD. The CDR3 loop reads CAISGARGNTF. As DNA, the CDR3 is TGTGCCATCAGTGGGGCGCGAGGCAACACCTTC.

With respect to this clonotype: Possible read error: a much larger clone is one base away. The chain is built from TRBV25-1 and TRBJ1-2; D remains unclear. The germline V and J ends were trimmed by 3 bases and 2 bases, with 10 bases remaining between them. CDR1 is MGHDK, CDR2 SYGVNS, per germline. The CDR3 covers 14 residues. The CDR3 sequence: CASSDLEGNYGYTF. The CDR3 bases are TGTGCCAGCAGTGATTTGGAGGGAAACTATGGCTACACCTTC.

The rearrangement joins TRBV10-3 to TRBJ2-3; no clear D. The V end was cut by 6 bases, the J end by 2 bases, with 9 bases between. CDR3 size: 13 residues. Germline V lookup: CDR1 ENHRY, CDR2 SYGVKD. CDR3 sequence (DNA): TGTGCCATCAGGCCATCAGACACAGATACGCAGTATTTT. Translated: CAIRPSDTDTQYF.

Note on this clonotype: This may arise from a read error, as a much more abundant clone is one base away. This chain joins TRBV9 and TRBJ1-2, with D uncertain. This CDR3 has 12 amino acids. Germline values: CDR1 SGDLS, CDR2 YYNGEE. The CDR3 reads CASNGVHYGYAF. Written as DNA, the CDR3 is TGTGCCAGCAACGGGGTCCACTATGGCTACGCCTTC.

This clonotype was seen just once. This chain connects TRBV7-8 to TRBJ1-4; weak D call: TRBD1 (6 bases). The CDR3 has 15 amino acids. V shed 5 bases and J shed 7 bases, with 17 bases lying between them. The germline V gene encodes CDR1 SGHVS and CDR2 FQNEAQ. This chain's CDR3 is CASSHFGTPGEKLFF. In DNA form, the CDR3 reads TGTGCCAGCAGCCACTTCGGGACACCGGGTGAAAAACTGTTTTTT.

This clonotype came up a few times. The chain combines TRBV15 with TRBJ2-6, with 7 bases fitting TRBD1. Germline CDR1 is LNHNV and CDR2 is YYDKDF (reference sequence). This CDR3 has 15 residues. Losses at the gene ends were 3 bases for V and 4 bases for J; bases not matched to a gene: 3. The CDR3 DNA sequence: TGTGCCACCAGCAGCCCGGGACAGGGGGCCAACGTCCTGACTTTC. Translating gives CATSSPGQGANVLTF.

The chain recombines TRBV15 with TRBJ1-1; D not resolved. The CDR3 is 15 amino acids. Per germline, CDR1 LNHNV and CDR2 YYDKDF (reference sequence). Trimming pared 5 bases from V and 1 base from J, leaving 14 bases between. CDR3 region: CATSLFIEGNTEAFF. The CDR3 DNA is TGTGCCACCAGCCTCTTTATAGAAGGGAACACTGAAGCTTTCTTT.

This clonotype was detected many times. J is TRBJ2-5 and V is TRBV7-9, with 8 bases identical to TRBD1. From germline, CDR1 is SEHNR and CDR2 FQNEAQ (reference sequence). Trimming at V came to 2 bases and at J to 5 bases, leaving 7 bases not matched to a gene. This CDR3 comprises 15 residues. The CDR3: CASSLSRGQRETQYF. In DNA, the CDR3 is TGTGCCAGCAGCTTAAGCAGGGGGCAACGGGAGACCCAGTACTTC.

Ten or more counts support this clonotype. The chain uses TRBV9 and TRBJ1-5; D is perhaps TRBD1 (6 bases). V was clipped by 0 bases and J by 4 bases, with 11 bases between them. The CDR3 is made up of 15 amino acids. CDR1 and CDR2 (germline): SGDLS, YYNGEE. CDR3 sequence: CASSVAPDSNQPQHF. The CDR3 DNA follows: TGTGCCAGCAGCGTAGCCCCGGACAGTAATCAGCCCCAGCATTTT.

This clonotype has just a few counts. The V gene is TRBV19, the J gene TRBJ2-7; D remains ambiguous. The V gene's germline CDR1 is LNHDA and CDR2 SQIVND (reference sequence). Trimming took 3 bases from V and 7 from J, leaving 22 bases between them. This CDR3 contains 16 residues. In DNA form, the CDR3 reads TGTGCCAGTAGTATTCGCCGGGTCCTGCCCCCTGTGGAGCAGTACTTC. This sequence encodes CASSIRRVLPPVEQYF.

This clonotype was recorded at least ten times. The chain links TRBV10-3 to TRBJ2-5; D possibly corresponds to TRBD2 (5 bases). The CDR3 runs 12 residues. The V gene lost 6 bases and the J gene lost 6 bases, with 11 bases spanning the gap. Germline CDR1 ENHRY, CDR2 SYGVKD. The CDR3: CAISRGEKTQYF. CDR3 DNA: TGTGCCATCAGCCGGGGAGAGAAGACCCAGTACTTC.

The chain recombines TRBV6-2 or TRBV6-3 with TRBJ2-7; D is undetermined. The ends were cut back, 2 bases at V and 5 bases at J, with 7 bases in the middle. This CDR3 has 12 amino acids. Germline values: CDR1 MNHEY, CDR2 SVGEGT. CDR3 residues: CASSYTSDEQYF. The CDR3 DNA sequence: TGTGCCAGCAGTTACACGTCCGACGAGCAGTACTTC.

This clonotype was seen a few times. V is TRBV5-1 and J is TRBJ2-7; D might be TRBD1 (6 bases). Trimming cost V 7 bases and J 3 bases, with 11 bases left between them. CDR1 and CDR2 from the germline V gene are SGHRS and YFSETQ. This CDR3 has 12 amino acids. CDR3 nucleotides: TGCGCCAGCGCGGCACAGGGCTACGAGCAGTACTTC. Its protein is CASAAQGYEQYF. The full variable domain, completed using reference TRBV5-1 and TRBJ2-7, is KAGVTQTPRYLIKTRGQQVTLSCSPISGHRSVSWYQQTPGQGLQFLFEYFSETQRNKGNFPGRFSGRQFSNSRSEMNVSTLELGDSALYLCASAAQGYEQYFGPGTRLTVT.

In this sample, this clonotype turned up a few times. CDR3: CASSRQGADNSPLHF. The CDR3, as DNA: TGCGCCAGCAGCAGACAGGGGGCGGATAATTCACCCCTCCACTTT. The V and J genes are TRBV5-1 and TRBJ1-6, with 10 positions matching TRBD1. V trimming: 4 bases; J trimming: 5 bases; junction bases outside the gene matches: 3. CDR1 and CDR2 (germline): SGHRS, YFSETQ. The CDR3 contains 15 residues.

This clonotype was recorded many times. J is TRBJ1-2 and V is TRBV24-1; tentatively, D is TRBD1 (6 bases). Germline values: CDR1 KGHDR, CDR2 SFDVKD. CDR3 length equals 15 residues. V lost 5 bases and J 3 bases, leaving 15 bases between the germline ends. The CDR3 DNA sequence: TGTGCCACCAGTGGGACAGAGGGAAAGGACTATGGCTACACCTTC. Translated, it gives CATSGTEGKDYGYTF.